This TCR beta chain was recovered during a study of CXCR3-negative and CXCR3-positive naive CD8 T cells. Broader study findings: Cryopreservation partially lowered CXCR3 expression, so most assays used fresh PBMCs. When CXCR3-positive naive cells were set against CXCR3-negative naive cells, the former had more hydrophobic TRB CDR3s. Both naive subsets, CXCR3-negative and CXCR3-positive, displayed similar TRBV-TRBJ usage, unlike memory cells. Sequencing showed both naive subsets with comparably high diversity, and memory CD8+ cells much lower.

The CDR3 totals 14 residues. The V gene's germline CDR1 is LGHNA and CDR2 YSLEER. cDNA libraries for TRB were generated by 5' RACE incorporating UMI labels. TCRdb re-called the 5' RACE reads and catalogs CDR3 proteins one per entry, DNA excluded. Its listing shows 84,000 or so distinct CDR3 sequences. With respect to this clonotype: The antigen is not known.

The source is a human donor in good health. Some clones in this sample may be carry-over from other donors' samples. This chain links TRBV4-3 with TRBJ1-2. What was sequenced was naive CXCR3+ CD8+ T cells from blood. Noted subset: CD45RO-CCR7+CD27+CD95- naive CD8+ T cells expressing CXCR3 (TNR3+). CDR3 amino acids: CASSQDRYNYGYTF.